This T cell receptor (beta chain) was recorded in a study of cytomegalovirus exposure and HLA in healthy donors. General observations from the study: Through in vitro validation, three CMV-associated chains were shown to be specific for CMV antigens. Productive status was seen about 87% or about 30% of the time for most TCR beta V segments in an earlier analysis. HLA alleles were associated with around 17,000 TCR beta sequences in a later analysis at 0.05 false discovery rate. The classifier, whose performance was assessed in both the original and validation cohorts, reportedly diagnosed cytomegalovirus status with high specificity and sensitivity.

From germline, CDR1 is LNHNV and CDR2 YYDKDF (reference sequence). The CDR3 runs 15 residues. V lost 5 bases, J lost 3 bases, and 7 bases stayed unmatched. Note on this clone: Its antigen is undetermined.

Use of 60 Vbeta and 13 Jbeta primers characterized the PCR. Sequencing was performed with immunoSEQ multiplex PCR; in TCRdb, only in-frame clones are kept and a portion is missing. The listing records around 150,000 clones. This TCR came from a man aged 35-49 years in good health and CMV-seronegative. The J gene is TRBJ1-5, the V gene TRBV15, with 7 bases lining up with TRBD1. Source material: PBMCs. The CDR3 spells CATSPGQFVNQPQHF. The CDR3 DNA sequence: TGTGCCACCAGCCCGGGACAGTTTGTCAATCAGCCCCAGCATTTT.